The clone carrying this TCR beta chain was recorded a few times. Antigen: not known. These data belong to a study of Ad26.COV2.S vaccination and SARS-CoV-2 variants. Notes on the study in general: Analytic work on TCR breadth and depth might have understated the full extent of total T cell responses. Once vaccination had occurred, spike-specific CD8+ and CD4+ T cell responses reportedly showed substantial breadth. Breadth of non-spike TCRs did not differ between vaccinees and placebo recipients.

This CDR3 is 14 amino acids long. Trimming shortened V by 1 base and J by 1 base, and 8 bases separated the two germline ends. Germline CDR1 reads MNHNS; CDR2 reads SASEGT. Assay used: immunoSEQ multiplex PCR; TCRdb lists only in-frame clones, some missing. The sample yields approximately 90,000 clones, less than 85% seen once. This sequence joins TRBV6-1 and TRBJ2-7, with D possibly matching TRBD1 (5 bases). The TCR originated in a human donor who had recovered from COVID-19. This material consisted of peripheral blood, taken after recovery from COVID-19. The CDR3 coding sequence is TGTGCCAGCAGTGAAGTCCCAGGGTCCTACGAGCAGTACTTC. It yields the protein CASSEVPGSYEQYF.